The clone carrying this T cell receptor (beta chain) was detected only a few times. TCRdb independently ran MiXCR on the 5' RACE reads; one entry per CDR3 protein. The sample lists 300,000 to 350,000 distinct CDR3 sequences, roughly 14% occurring once. The record originates from a study of CD8 T cells in ankylosing spondylitis. Material: blood, either unsorted or a sorted T cell fraction (not recorded which). The TCR was taken from a male donor with ankylosing spondylitis or in good health (not recorded which).

The CDR3 bases are TGCGCCAGCACCGATGGCCTTAGCACAGATACGCAGTATTTT. Translation: CASTDGLSTDTQYF. The chain uses TRBV5-1 and TRBJ2-3; D ambiguous. CDR3 size: 14 residues. Looked up from germline, CDR1 is SGHRS and CDR2 is YFSETQ. Trimming took off 6 bases at V and 0 bases at J, with 11 bases between the two ends.